One and the same sample provided the 12 T cell receptor beta chains below, sequenced in a study of spatial heterogeneity in lung cancer. Time point noted: sample taken at primary tumor resection. Sequencing was performed on whole RNA extracted from tumor and nontumor lung tissue, or from frozen PBMC, and the material was left unsorted. TCRdb passed the 5' RACE reads through MiXCR, listing each CDR3 protein once. The sample holds 35,000 to 55,000 distinct CDR3 sequences, around 13% seen once. The source was PBMCs, collected at surgery. These receptor sequences come from a male donor with early-stage non-small cell lung cancer.

This clonotype is medium-sized. This sequence joins TRBV12-3 or TRBV12-4 and TRBJ2-1, with TRBD1 as a possible D gene (5 bases). V lost 5 bases to trimming and J lost 6 bases, with 8 bases between them. The CDR3 has 12 amino acids. CDR3 nucleotide sequence: TGTGCCAGCAGTCCCCAGGGCAATGAGCAGTTCTTC. Amino acid sequence: CASSPQGNEQFF.

In this sample, this clonotype turned up many times. This rearrangement joins TRBV5-4 to TRBJ2-5; TRBD1 aligns across 9 bases. The J segment lost 3 bases and the V segment lost 4 bases, leaving 4 bases of the junction unmatched. From germline, CDR1 is SGHNT and CDR2 YYREEE (reference sequence). The CDR3 contains 14 residues. CDR3 coding DNA: TGTGCCAGCAGCCCGGACAGGGGCGAAGAGACCCAGTACTTC. This sequence encodes CASSPDRGEETQYF.

The V and J genes are TRBV2 and TRBJ1-2; D might be TRBD1 (5 bases). Germline V gene data show CDR1 as SNHLY and CDR2 as FYNNEI. The CDR3 length is 13 residues. V lost 1 base and J 4 bases, leaving 7 bases between the germline ends. CDR3 protein: CASSEEDSYGYTF. The CDR3, as DNA: TGTGCCAGCAGTGAAGAAGACAGCTATGGCTACACCTTC.

This clonotype was counted only a few times. The CDR3 reads CSARSRTSGDPYEQYF. For the CDR3, the DNA is TGCAGTGCTAGATCACGGACTAGCGGGGACCCCTACGAGCAGTACTTC. V is TRBV20-1 and J is TRBJ2-7, with 12 bases identical to TRBD2. The CDR3 has 16 residues. Germline V lookup: CDR1 DFQATT, CDR2 SNEGSKA (reference sequence). Unmatched junction bases numbered 7, after V lost 2 bases and J lost 2 bases.

The chain uses TRBV2 and TRBJ2-1; 12 bases fit TRBD2. The CDR3 is 15 residues long. V was clipped by 5 bases and J by 9 bases; unmatched bases: 8. Germline V lookup: CDR1 SNHLY, CDR2 FYNNEI. The CDR3 region is CASSSLAGGRGEQFF. The CDR3 DNA reads as TGTGCCAGCAGTTCACTAGCGGGGGGCCGCGGTGAGCAGTTCTTC.

This clonotype has more than one count but fewer than ten. J is TRBJ2-1 and V is TRBV28; D possibly corresponds to TRBD2 (6 bases). Germline CDR1 is MDHEN and CDR2 is SYDVKM. This CDR3 region has 14 residues. Between the trimmed V and J ends, which lost 3 bases and 5 bases, there was a span of 11 bases. The CDR3 sequence: CASSLRLEDNEQFF. CDR3 DNA: TGTGCCAGCAGTTTGAGACTAGAGGACAATGAGCAGTTCTTC.

This clonotype occurred many times. The chain links TRBV6-6 to TRBJ2-2, with D hard to call. The CDR3 loop spans 13 amino acids. Trimming cost V 10 bases and J 2 bases, with 11 bases left between them. Germline CDR1 and CDR2: MNHNY and SVGAGI (reference sequence). CDR3 residues: CATRALNTGELFF. The CDR3 nucleotides read TGTGCCACCCGGGCCTTAAACACCGGGGAGCTGTTTTTT.

This clonotype has at least ten counts. The rearrangement links TRBV3-1 to TRBJ2-3; 12 bases are shared with TRBD1. V gave up 6 bases and J gave up 4 bases; unmatched junction bases: 5. Per germline, CDR1 LGHDT and CDR2 YNNKEL (reference sequence). This CDR3 has 15 amino acids. CDR3 sequence: CASSPGQGAADTQYF. The DNA of the CDR3 is TGTGCCAGCAGTCCGGGACAGGGGGCCGCAGATACGCAGTATTTT.

The J gene is TRBJ2-1, the V gene TRBV28; D not certain. The CDR3 has 13 amino acids. Germline CDR1 MDHEN, CDR2 SYDVKM. Trimming pared 8 bases from V and 1 base from J, leaving 9 bases between. CDR3 nucleotides: TGTGCCAGCTCCCGGTTGTCCTACAATGAGCAGTTCTTC. Its protein is CASSRLSYNEQFF. The variable domain in full, completed from reference TRBV28 and TRBJ2-1, reads DVKVTQSSRYLVKRTGEKVFLECVQDMDHENMFWYRQDPGLGLRLIYFSYDVKMKEKGDIPEGYSVSREKKERFSLILESASTNQTSMYLCASSRLSYNEQFFGPGTRLTVL.

J is TRBJ2-7 and V is TRBV13; 9 nucleotides match TRBD2. Losses at the gene ends were 4 bases for V and 1 base for J; bases not matched to a gene: 11. This CDR3 has 17 amino acids. CDR1 PRHDT and CDR2 FYEKMQ come from the germline V gene (reference sequence). The CDR3 loop is CASSSSLGAGGSYEQYF. CDR3 sequence (DNA): TGTGCCAGCAGCTCCTCCTTGGGAGCGGGGGGTTCCTACGAGCAGTACTTC.

This chain links TRBV12-3 or TRBV12-4 with TRBJ2-1, with a weak D call TRBD2 (5 bases). The V and J ends lost 2 bases and 10 bases respectively, with 15 bases between them. The CDR3 runs to 14 residues. Written as DNA, the CDR3 is TGTGCCAGCAGTTTACCGGGGTTGAGGAGGGAGCAGTTCTTC. Encoded protein: CASSLPGLRREQFF.

This clonotype occurred a few times. The genes are TRBV14 and TRBJ2-3; 9 nucleotides match TRBD1. The J segment lost 2 bases and the V segment lost 3 bases, leaving 6 bases of the junction unmatched. Germline CDR1 reads SGHDN; CDR2 reads FVKESK. The CDR3 contains 16 residues. CDR3: CASSHWTGENTDTQYF. The DNA of the CDR3 is TGTGCCAGCAGCCACTGGACAGGGGAGAACACAGATACGCAGTATTTT. Full variable domain (missing parts from reference TRBV14 and TRBJ2-3): EAGVTQFPSHSVIEKGQTVTLRCDPISGHDNLYWYRRVMGKEIKFLLHFVKESKQDESGMPNNRFLAERTGGTYSTLKVQPAELEDSGVYFCASSHWTGENTDTQYFGPGTRLTVL.